The clone carrying this T cell receptor (beta chain) was seen repeatedly, ten times or more. Its target is not known. Attachment of unique molecular identifiers to individual cDNA molecules was performed. MiXCR, applied by TCRdb to the 5' RACE reads, yields one record per CDR3 protein. The sample consists of 84,000 or so distinct CDR3 sequences, roughly an eighth of them appearing once. The sample belongs to a study of early T cells in non-severe SARS-CoV-2 infection. Across the study: Unsorted whole-blood RNA was sequenced in bulk, leaving chains unpaired. Study observations and caveats: Missing private and CD4 specificities, VDJdb matching favored anti-spike CD8 responses.

The CDR3 is 17 residues long. V gave up 5 bases and J gave up 4 bases; unmatched junction bases: 10. Germline CDR1 WSHSY, CDR2 SAAADI. Specimen: whole blood. The source is an adult who was a healthcare worker with PCR-confirmed SARS-CoV-2 infection or an uninfected control (not recorded which). This chain links TRBV10-2 with TRBJ1-6, with 8 bases that match TRBD1. The CDR3 sequence is CASSRTGNSGYNSPLHF. CDR3 coding DNA: TGCGCCAGCAGTAGGACAGGGAATTCGGGATATAATTCACCCCTCCACTTT.